These 4 T cell receptor beta chains share one sample of origin, sequenced in a study of cytomegalovirus exposure and HLA in healthy donors. PCR primers comprised 60 Vbeta and 13 Jbeta primers. Here immunoSEQ multiplex PCR was the method, and the copy in TCRdb shows in-frame clones only, minus some. The sample lists fewer than 200,000 clones; 78% were seen once. Sequencing was done on a sample of PBMCs. These receptor sequences come from a female donor in good health and CMV-seronegative.

This clone was observed a handful of times. The CDR3 loop is CAISVEDRRGEQYF. CDR3 nucleotides: TGTGCCATCAGTGTTGAGGATAGGCGTGGGGAGCAGTACTTC. V gene TRBV10-3 combines with J gene TRBJ2-5, with a possible D match to TRBD2 (5 bases). The CDR3 totals 14 residues. V was shortened by 4 bases and J by 11 bases, with 20 bases between the two germline ends. CDR1 ENHRY and CDR2 SYGVKD come from the germline V gene.

The genes are TRBV28 and TRBJ2-7, with D possibly being TRBD1 (5 bases). The CDR3 sequence is 14 residues long. V was clipped by 7 bases and J by 2 bases, with 15 bases between them. Germline-derived CDR1 and CDR2 are MDHEN and SYDVKM. The CDR3 DNA sequence: TGTGCCAGCAAAAAAGGTACAGGACCCTACGAGCAGTACTTC. Translated: CASKKGTGPYEQYF.

CDR3 amino acids: CASSTDGWAGGYTF. CDR3 coding DNA: TGTGCCAGCAGTACGGACGGATGGGCGGGTGGCTACACCTTC. The chain carries TRBV7-9 and TRBJ1-2, with D uncertain. Germline CDR1 reads SEHNR; CDR2 reads FQNEAQ (reference sequence). The germline V and J ends were trimmed by 6 bases and 7 bases, with 18 bases remaining between them. The CDR3 length is 14 residues.

The J gene is TRBJ1-1, the V gene TRBV30; perhaps TRBD1 as D (5 bases). The length of the CDR3 is 16 residues. V was clipped by 4 bases and J by 1 base, with 19 bases between them. Germline V gene data show CDR1 as GTSNPN and CDR2 as SVGIG (reference sequence). The CDR3 coding sequence is TGTGCCTGGACTACTGATCTGGGGCAGCGGAACACTGAAGCTTTCTTT. Amino acids: CAWTTDLGQRNTEAFF.